The rows below give T cell receptor beta chains drawn from one sample of a study. TCRdb itself ran the 5' RACE reads through MiXCR, one entry per CDR3 protein. Found here are around 29,000 distinct CDR3 sequences, about 25% of them singletons; the top ten hold roughly 3.5%. Input material: naive CD4+ T cells sorted from a lymph node. The source is a female donor with breast cancer. Each CDR3 is given with its conserved first and last residue. The D gene is left open where the match is weak. Not every row has a clone size; where given, it reads once, few, many or a size class.

TGTGCCAGCAGGGGCGGAGAGACCCAGTACTTC CASRGGETQYF - TRBJ2-5 many TRBV28
TGTGCCACCAGTGAGTCTGATTTGGGACTAGCGGGCCACAATGAGCAGTTCTTC CATSESDLGLAGHNEQFF TRBD2 TRBJ2-1 few TRBV24-1
TGCAGTGCTCCTCCCAGGGGCGTACTGGAGACCCCGTACTTC CSAPPRGVLETPYF - TRBJ2-5 - TRBV20-1
TGTGCCAGCAGCTTGAATTGGGCGTCACCAACTAATGAAAAACTGTTTTTT CASSLNWASPTNEKLFF - TRBJ1-4 few TRBV7-8
TGCGCCAGCAGCCAAGATACAGGACCCTACGAGCAGTACTTC CASSQDTGPYEQYF - TRBJ2-7 few TRBV4-1
TGTGCCAGCAGCCCATTTAGCGGGAGAGGGGGCCCGGCAGATACGCAGTATTTT CASSPFSGRGGPADTQYF TRBD2 TRBJ2-3 few TRBV9
TGTGCCAGCAGTTTGTGGCAGAGCAATCAGCCCCAGCATTTT CASSLWQSNQPQHF - TRBJ1-5 - TRBV12-3/TRBV12-4
TGCAGCGTTGGGGGGGTGGAGTATGGCTACACCTTC CSVGGVEYGYTF - TRBJ1-2 few TRBV29-1
TGTGCCAGCAGCTTAACGGCCAGCAGCTCCTACAATGAGCAGTTCTTC CASSLTASSSYNEQFF - TRBJ2-1 - TRBV7-3
TGTGCCAGCTTAGGACGGCAGAACACTGAAGCTTTCTTT CASLGRQNTEAFF - TRBJ1-1 few TRBV6-1
TGCAGTGCTAGCAAGAGAGATACGCAGTATTTT CSASKRDTQYF - TRBJ2-3 medium-sized TRBV20-1
TGTGCCAGCAGCTTAGCAGCTAGCTTTAGTGGGGCCAACGTCCTGACTTTC CASSLAASFSGANVLTF - TRBJ2-6 - TRBV7-2
TGTGCCAGCAGTAACTACCGGGACACAGAAGAGACCCAGTACTTC CASSNYRDTEETQYF - TRBJ2-5 few TRBV25-1
TGCGCCAGTTCTGATCCGGGACTAGCGTACGCGGATAACATTCAGTACTTC CASSDPGLAYADNIQYF TRBD2 TRBJ2-4 - TRBV4-1
TGTGCCAGCAGCGAGACTAGCGGGAGAGGTAATGAGCAGTTCTTC CASSETSGRGNEQFF TRBD2 TRBJ2-1 - TRBV9
TGCAGTGCTGGGGGGAAGGGCAATCAGCCCCAGCATTTT CSAGGKGNQPQHF - TRBJ1-5 few TRBV20-1
TGTGCCGGCCGTAACGGGGACTCACCCCTCCACTTT CAGRNGDSPLHF - TRBJ1-6 - TRBV28
TGTGCCAGCAGTTGGGGACAGGGAACCTACGAGCAGTACTTC CASSWGQGTYEQYF TRBD1 TRBJ2-7 medium-sized TRBV6-5
TGTGCCAGCAGCTTCTACCCGGGACAGAACTATGGCTACACCTTC CASSFYPGQNYGYTF TRBD1 TRBJ1-2 medium-sized TRBV9
TGCAGTGCAATAGACAGCCTTTTGGGAGGCTACACCTTC CSAIDSLLGGYTF - TRBJ1-2 few TRBV20-1
TGTGCCAGCAGTCTCACGGACAGGGCGTGGATAGAGACCCAGTACTTC CASSLTDRAWIETQYF TRBD1 TRBJ2-5 many TRBV9
TGTGCCAGCAGTTTTCTGGGGACCGTCTCAGCCAAAAACATTCAGTACTTC CASSFLGTVSAKNIQYF - TRBJ2-4 - TRBV28
TGCGCCAGCGGGGCGAGACCCACCGGGGAGCTGTTTTTT CASGARPTGELFF - TRBJ2-2 - TRBV10-2
TGTGCCAGCAGCGTAGCTCCGTGGGAAGATACGCAGTATTTT CASSVAPWEDTQYF - TRBJ2-3 - TRBV9
TGTGCCAGCAGCTCAACCCCCGACTCGTTCAATCAGCCCCAGCATTTT CASSSTPDSFNQPQHF - TRBJ1-5 - TRBV7-9